A selection of T cell receptor beta chains follows, all from one sample in a study of T cells of healthy individuals. TCRdb itself ran the 5' RACE reads through MiXCR, one entry per CDR3 protein. The sample has some 85,000 distinct CDR3 sequences, approximately 5.4% seen once. The receptors were sampled from a female donor in good health. Each CDR3 is given with its conserved first and last residue.

j_call | v_call | cdr3_aa
TRBJ1-5 | TRBV20-1 | CSALKIRGGGNQPQHF
TRBJ2-7 | TRBV28 | CASSSVPGQGAEQYF
TRBJ2-7 | TRBV4-2 | CASSQGNRDRNSYEQYF
TRBJ1-5 | TRBV12-3/TRBV12-4 | CASSSNRGSGNQPQHF
TRBJ2-2 | TRBV7-9 | CARGGNRNTGELFF
TRBJ1-2 | TRBV3-1 | CASSQASYGYTF
TRBJ1-4 | TRBV4-1 | CASRHNIDRGRGSNEKLFF
TRBJ2-3 | TRBV2 | CASSAESIDTQYF
TRBJ2-1 | TRBV14 | CASSQFTSGINNEQFF
TRBJ2-3 | TRBV7-2 | CASSYRVDTQYF
TRBJ1-1 | TRBV6-2/TRBV6-3 | CASSSHTGGPDTEAFF
TRBJ1-1 | TRBV9 | CASSHLMNTEAFF
TRBJ1-4 | TRBV27 | CASSLSSPPGSREKLFF
TRBJ2-7 | TRBV4-3 | CASSRTTGEQYF
TRBJ1-6 | TRBV5-5 | CASQRLGHSPLHF
TRBJ1-4 | TRBV7-2 | CASSLVAGPNEKLFF
TRBJ2-7 | TRBV5-5 | CASSWTGLGEQYF
TRBJ1-5 | TRBV29-1 | CSVRTGTGGHNQPQHF
TRBJ1-4 | TRBV9 | CASSVAPTNEKLFF
TRBJ2-5 | TRBV7-9 | CASRFLGTGPYQETQYF